This is a list of T cell receptor beta chains from one sample in a study of blood T cells in healthy people across ages. TCRdb recomputed calls from the 5' RACE reads with MiXCR, one row per CDR3 protein. This sample yields about 1.5 million distinct CDR3 sequences, of which 35% to 45% are seen a single time; 4% belongs to the top ten. The sample consisted of blood. These TCRs come from a woman under 30 in good health. The CDR3 runs from the conserved cysteine through the conserved F or W. Each record gives: V gene, clone size, D gene, J gene, CDR3 protein, CDR3 DNA. The D gene is left open where the match is weak. Clone size is given for some rows only: seen once, a few or many times, or a class if the clone is expanded.

TRBV5-1	once	NA	TRBJ2-7	CASSPESYNEQYF	TGCGCCAGCAGCCCCGAATCCTACAATGAGCAGTACTTC
TRBV7-3	few	NA	TRBJ1-2	CASSLGQSTTGYTF	TGTGCCAGCAGCTTAGGACAGTCCACTACTGGCTACACCTTC
TRBV21-1	NA	NA	TRBJ2-3	CASSDRDRGPPDTDTQYF	TGTGCCAGCAGCGACCGGGACAGGGGGCCCCCCGACACAGATACGCAGTATTTT
TRBV6-2/TRBV6-3	once	TRBD2	TRBJ2-1	CASSYSTSGRETQFF	TGTGCCAGCAGTTACTCGACCAGCGGGAGAGAGACCCAGTTCTTC
TRBV7-2	NA	TRBD2	TRBJ2-1	CASRYASGGAGEQFF	TGTGCCAGCAGATATGCTAGCGGGGGGGCCGGTGAGCAGTTCTTC
TRBV10-3	few	TRBD1	TRBJ1-5	CAIRGQDSNQPQHF	TGTGCCATCAGGGGACAGGATAGCAATCAGCCCCAGCATTTT
TRBV7-3	few	TRBD1	TRBJ1-1	CASSGGQGYGTEAFF	TGTGCCAGCAGCGGGGGACAGGGGTATGGCACTGAAGCTTTCTTT
TRBV29-1	few	NA	TRBJ1-1	CSVEYHGLGTEAFF	TGCAGCGTTGAATACCACGGACTGGGCACTGAAGCTTTCTTT
TRBV7-2	few	TRBD1	TRBJ2-7	CASSLWGTGDEQYF	TGTGCTAGCAGCTTATGGGGGACAGGGGACGAGCAGTACTTC
TRBV24-1	NA	TRBD1	TRBJ2-7	CATGTGYGEQYF	TGTGCCACAGGGACAGGCTACGGCGAGCAGTACTTC
TRBV27	few	NA	TRBJ2-1	CASSLSGRLGNEQFF	TGTGCCAGCAGTTTAAGTGGACGGCTAGGGAACGAGCAGTTCTTC
TRBV20-1	NA	NA	TRBJ1-6	CSASRTSYNSPLHF	TGCAGTGCTTCCCGGACAAGTTATAATTCACCCCTCCACTTT
TRBV9	few	TRBD2	TRBJ2-5	CASSPRGTSGETQYF	TGTGCCAGCAGCCCCCGAGGGACTAGCGGTGAGACCCAGTACTTC
TRBV9	once	NA	TRBJ2-7	CANSPHPSISYEQYF	TGTGCCAACAGCCCTCACCCGAGCATCTCCTACGAGCAGTACTTC
TRBV6-5	NA	TRBD1	TRBJ2-7	CASSTFKGAVEQYF	TGTGCCAGCAGTACTTTCAAGGGGGCGGTCGAGCAGTACTTC
TRBV7-2	once	NA	TRBJ2-5	CASSLVVGIQGTQYF	TGTGCCAGCAGCTTAGTGGTGGGGATCCAAGGGACCCAGTACTTC
TRBV10-3	NA	TRBD1	TRBJ2-2	CAISETGGNTGELFF	TGTGCCATCAGTGAGACAGGGGGGAACACCGGGGAGCTGTTTTTT
TRBV9	NA	TRBD2	TRBJ2-3	CASSVQTSGDTQYF	TGTGCCAGCAGCGTACAAACTAGCGGAGATACGCAGTATTTT
TRBV5-1	few	NA	TRBJ1-2	CASSLDFRGGYTF	TGCGCCAGCAGCTTGGATTTCCGGGGTGGCTACACCTTC
TRBV7-6	few	NA	TRBJ1-4	CASPLEGKENEKLFF	TGTGCCAGCCCCCTTGAGGGGAAAGAGAATGAAAAACTGTTTTTT
TRBV5-1	NA	NA	TRBJ2-2	CASSLEEPNTGELFF	TGCGCCAGCAGCTTGGAGGAGCCGAACACCGGGGAGCTGTTTTTT
TRBV10-3	NA	TRBD1	TRBJ1-6	CAISEPYRGRRKSPLHF	TGTGCCATCAGTGAGCCCTACAGGGGGCGTAGGAAGTCACCCCTCCACTTT
TRBV29-1	NA	NA	TRBJ1-1	CSVGVYTEAFF	TGCAGCGTTGGGGTCTATACTGAAGCTTTCTTT
TRBV18	few	TRBD1	TRBJ1-2	CASSPPGGYYGYTF	TGTGCCAGCTCACCGCCAGGGGGATACTATGGCTACACCTTC
TRBV27	NA	NA	TRBJ2-3	CASSLYPDADTQYF	TGTGCCAGCAGTTTATATCCAGATGCAGATACGCAGTATTTT
TRBV14	NA	NA	TRBJ2-7	CASSQILGRFYEQYF	TGTGCCAGCAGCCAAATCCTGGGCAGGTTCTACGAGCAGTACTTC
TRBV6-6	NA	TRBD1	TRBJ1-4	CASSYGTVVKLFF	TGTGCCAGCAGTTACGGGACAGTGGTAAAACTGTTTTTT
TRBV2	few	TRBD1	TRBJ1-1	CASSDTGGNTEAFF	TGTGCCAGCAGTGACACAGGGGGGAACACTGAAGCTTTCTTT
TRBV6-2/TRBV6-3	NA	NA	TRBJ2-7	CASSYGSGLYSLEQYF	TGTGCCAGCAGTTATGGGTCGGGCCTCTATTCCCTCGAGCAGTACTTC
TRBV5-1	NA	TRBD1	TRBJ2-7	CASSHGTAGDEQYF	TGCGCCAGCAGCCACGGGACAGCAGGCGATGAGCAGTACTTC
TRBV7-2	NA	NA	TRBJ1-6	CASTTNGQLDSPLHF	TGTGCCAGCACCACTAACGGACAGTTAGATTCACCCCTCCACTTT
TRBV9	NA	TRBD1	TRBJ1-2	CASSVTGGFNGYTF	TGTGCCAGCAGCGTTACAGGGGGTTTCAATGGCTACACCTTC
TRBV10-1	NA	NA	TRBJ2-5	CASSEAPGVGQETQYF	TGCGCCAGCAGTGAGGCTCCAGGGGTGGGCCAAGAGACCCAGTACTTC
TRBV15	NA	TRBD2	TRBJ2-4	CATSREEWGGTKNIQYF	TGTGCCACCAGCAGAGAAGAGTGGGGGGGGACCAAAAACATTCAGTACTTC
TRBV9	few	NA	TRBJ2-1	CASSAFEGNSYNEQFF	TGTGCCAGCAGCGCCTTCGAGGGTAACTCCTACAATGAGCAGTTCTTC
TRBV6-1	NA	NA	TRBJ2-7	CASSVGRAEQYF	TGTGCCAGCAGTGTTGGTAGGGCAGAGCAGTACTTC
TRBV20-1	few	NA	TRBJ1-5	CSASSGAYSNQPQHF	TGCAGTGCTAGTTCGGGGGCCTATAGCAATCAGCCCCAGCATTTT
TRBV21-1	NA	NA	TRBJ1-4	CASSKVGTGSTNEKLFF	NA
TRBV7-6	NA	TRBD1	TRBJ1-6	CSSRLGQMNSPLHF	TGTTCCAGCAGGTTGGGACAGATGAATTCACCCCTCCACTTT
TRBV5-1	few	TRBD2	TRBJ2-3	CASSSTATSGGATDTQYF	TGCGCCAGCAGCTCGACCGCGACTAGCGGGGGGGCCACAGATACGCAGTATTTT
TRBV20-1	NA	NA	TRBJ1-2	CSARDREGSLAGYTF	TGCAGTGCTAGAGATCGGGAGGGAAGCCTAGCGGGCTACACCTTC
TRBV5-1	many	NA	TRBJ2-3	CASSLGQATDTQYF	TGCGCCAGCAGCTTGGGGCAGGCCACAGATACGCAGTATTTT
TRBV27	NA	NA	TRBJ2-5	CASYPRGPGLAQETQYF	TGTGCCAGTTACCCCAGGGGGCCAGGACTAGCCCAAGAGACCCAGTACTTC
TRBV9	NA	NA	TRBJ2-3	CASSVDGGNTDTQYF	TGTGCCAGCAGCGTAGACGGGGGAAACACAGATACGCAGTATTTT
TRBV11-3	few	NA	TRBJ2-1	CASSFIGTETYNEQFF	TGTGCCAGCAGCTTCATAGGGACGGAAACCTACAATGAGCAGTTCTTC
TRBV4-3	NA	NA	TRBJ1-4	CASSQDKGTNEKLFF	TGCGCCAGCAGCCAAGATAAGGGGACGAATGAAAAACTGTTTTTT
TRBV4-3	NA	TRBD1	TRBJ1-1	CASRQDRSNTEAFF	TGCGCCAGCAGACAGGACAGGAGTAACACTGAAGCTTTCTTT
TRBV3-1	few	NA	TRBJ2-4	CASSQDRGIKNIQYF	TGTGCCAGCAGCCAAGATCGGGGGATCAAAAACATTCAGTACTTC
TRBV4-1	few	TRBD2	TRBJ2-7	CASSQDVAGGPGYEQYF	TGCGCCAGCAGCCAAGATGTGGCGGGAGGGCCGGGATACGAGCAGTACTTC
TRBV29-1	once	NA	TRBJ2-7	CSASTQGQQYF	TGCAGCGCCTCAACTCAGGGCCAGCAGTACTTC
TRBV9	NA	NA	TRBJ1-5	CASSVTGLWPQHF	TGTGCCAGCAGCGTAACAGGGTTATGGCCCCAGCATTTT
TRBV20-1	few	TRBD2	TRBJ2-1	CSARANRGGPLYHNEQFF	TGCAGTGCTAGAGCTAACCGGGGGGGCCCCCTATATCACAATGAGCAGTTCTTC
TRBV7-2	NA	TRBD1	TRBJ1-4	CASSPGGQGQEKLFF	TGTGCCAGCAGTCCGGGGGGACAGGGGCAGGAAAAACTGTTTTTT